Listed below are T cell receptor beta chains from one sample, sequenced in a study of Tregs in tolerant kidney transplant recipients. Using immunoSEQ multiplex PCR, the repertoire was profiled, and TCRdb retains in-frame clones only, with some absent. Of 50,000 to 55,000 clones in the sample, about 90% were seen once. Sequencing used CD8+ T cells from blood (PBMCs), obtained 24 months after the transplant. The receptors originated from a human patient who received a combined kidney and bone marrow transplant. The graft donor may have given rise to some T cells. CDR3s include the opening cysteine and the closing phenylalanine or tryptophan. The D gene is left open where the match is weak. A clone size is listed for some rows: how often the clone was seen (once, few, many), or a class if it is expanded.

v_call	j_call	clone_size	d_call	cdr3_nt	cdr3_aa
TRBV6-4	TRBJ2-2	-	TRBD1	TGTGCCAGCAGTGACGGGACAGGGGACACCGGGGAGCTGTTTTTT	CASSDGTGDTGELFF
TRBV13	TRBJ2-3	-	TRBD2	TGTGCCAGCAGCTTAGATCACAGCGGGGAAGGAGATACGCAGTATTTT	CASSLDHSGEGDTQYF
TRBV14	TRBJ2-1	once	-	TGTGCCAGCAGCCAAGTAGTGAATGAGCAGTTCTTC	CASSQVVNEQFF
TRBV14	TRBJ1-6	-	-	TGTGCCAGCAGCCAAAAACAACAGGTTTTCTCCTATAATTCCCCCCTCCACTTT	CASSQKQQVFSYNSPLHF
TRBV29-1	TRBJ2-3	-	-	TGCAGCGTTGACAACGAGCCTAGCACAGATACGCAGTATTTT	CSVDNEPSTDTQYF
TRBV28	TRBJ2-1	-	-	TGTGCCAGCAGCCGGCCGCGAGGTCTGAATGAGCAGTTCTTC	CASSRPRGLNEQFF
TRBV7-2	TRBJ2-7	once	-	TGTGCCAGCAGCTTAGCGGGAGGCTCCTACGAGCAGTACTTC	CASSLAGGSYEQYF
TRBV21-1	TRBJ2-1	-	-	TGTGCCAGCAGCCTCCGGGACAGAATTACCTACAATGAGCAGTTCTTC	CASSLRDRITYNEQFF
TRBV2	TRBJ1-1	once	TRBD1	TGTGCCAGAAACTTTGTCCTTGGGACAGTTAGGAACACTGAAGCTTTCTTT	CARNFVLGTVRNTEAFF
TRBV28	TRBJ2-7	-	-	TGTGCCAGCAGGGGGCACAACTACTACGAGCAGTACTTC	CASRGHNYYEQYF
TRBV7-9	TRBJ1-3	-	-	TGTGCCAGCAGCTTAGCCGCAGGGGATTCTGGAAACACCATATATTTT	CASSLAAGDSGNTIYF
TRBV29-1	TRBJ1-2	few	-	TGCAGCGTTGGGGGGGTCCCAATACTGCCTAACTATGGCTACACCTTC	CSVGGVPILPNYGYTF
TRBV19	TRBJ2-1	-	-	TGTGCCAGTAGTACCGGGAGCTCCTACAATGAGCAGTTCTTC	CASSTGSSYNEQFF
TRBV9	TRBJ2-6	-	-	TGTGCCAGCAGCGTAGTACCAGGGGATAACTCTGGGGCCAACGTCCTGACTTTC	CASSVVPGDNSGANVLTF
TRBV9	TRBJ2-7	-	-	TGTGCCAGCAGCCCTGGGGGCTACTCCTACGAGCAGTACTTC	CASSPGGYSYEQYF
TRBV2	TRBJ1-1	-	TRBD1	TGTGCCACACCCAGGACAGGCCGCCCGAACACTGAAGCTTTCTTT	CATPRTGRPNTEAFF
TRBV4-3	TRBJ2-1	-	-	TGCGCCAGCAGCCAAGATAGGGGTAGGATGTTCTTC	CASSQDRGRMFF
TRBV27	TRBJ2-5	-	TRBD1	TGTGCCAGCAGCCCCTCTCAGGGGGACATCCAAGAGACCCAGTACTTC	CASSPSQGDIQETQYF
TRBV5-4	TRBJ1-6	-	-	TGTGCCAGCAGCTTCGGACGGGACTCTGCTTCACCCCTCCACTTT	CASSFGRDSASPLHF
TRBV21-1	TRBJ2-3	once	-	TGTGCCAGCAGCAAAGCCAAGAGATCACTAGCGGGTAGTCGGTATTTT	CASSKAKRSLAGSRYF
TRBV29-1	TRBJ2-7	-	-	TGCAGCGTTGGAGACACCTACGAGCAGTACTTC	CSVGDTYEQYF
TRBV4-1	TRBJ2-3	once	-	TGCGCCAGCAGCCAAGATAACTCCCAAGATACGCAGTATTTT	CASSQDNSQDTQYF
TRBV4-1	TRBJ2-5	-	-	TGCGCCAGCAGCACCCCTCTGAGGGCCGGGGAGACCCAGTACTTC	CASSTPLRAGETQYF
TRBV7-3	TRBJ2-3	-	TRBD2	TGTGCCAGCAGCATCACTAGCGAGAGCACAGATACGCAGTATTTT	CASSITSESTDTQYF
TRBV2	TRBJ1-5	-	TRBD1	TGTGCCAGCAGCCATCAGGACAGGGGTTCAATGGGCAATCAGCCCCAGCATTTT	CASSHQDRGSMGNQPQHF
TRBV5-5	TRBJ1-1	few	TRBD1	TGTGCCAGCAGCCACAGACAGGGGGCGCATACTGAAGCTTTCTTT	CASSHRQGAHTEAFF
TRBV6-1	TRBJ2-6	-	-	TGTGCCAGCAGTGAAGCGGGAGCATCTGGGGCCAACGTCCTGACTTTC	CASSEAGASGANVLTF
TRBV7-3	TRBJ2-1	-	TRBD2	TGTGCCAGCAGCCATAGCGGGAGCTCCTACAATGAGCAGTTCTTC	CASSHSGSSYNEQFF
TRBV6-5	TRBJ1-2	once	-	TGTGCCAGCAGTTACTTTAATGGAGGGGAAGGCTACACCTTC	CASSYFNGGEGYTF
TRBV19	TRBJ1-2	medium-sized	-	TGTGCCAGTAGTCCCTCCCGGGGATGGGATGGCTACACCTTC	CASSPSRGWDGYTF
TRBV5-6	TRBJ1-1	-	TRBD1	TGTGCCAGCAGCACGTGGGACAGGGGGCGCCCTATCACTGAAGCTTTCTTT	CASSTWDRGRPITEAFF
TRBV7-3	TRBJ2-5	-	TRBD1	TGTGCCAGCAGCTTAGAGGGGGCTCAAGAGACCCAGTACTTC	CASSLEGAQETQYF
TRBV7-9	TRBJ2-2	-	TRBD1	TGTGCCAGCAGAAGGGACAGGGGAGCGAACACCGGGGAGCTGTTTTTT	CASRRDRGANTGELFF
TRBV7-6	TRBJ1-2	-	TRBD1	TGTGCCAGCAGCTTAGGGGGGATGTCAGGGGGCGATGGCTACACCTTC	CASSLGGMSGGDGYTF
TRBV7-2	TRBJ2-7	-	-	TGTGCCAGCAGCTTAGTGTTGTCAGACTCCTACGAGCAGTACTTC	CASSLVLSDSYEQYF
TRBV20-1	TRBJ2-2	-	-	TGCAGTGCCAGGGGGGCCGGGGAGCTGTTTTTT	CSARGAGELFF
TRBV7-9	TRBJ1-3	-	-	TGTGCCAGCAGCCCCCGACAGTCTCTAAGAAACACCATATATTTT	CASSPRQSLRNTIYF
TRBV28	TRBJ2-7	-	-	TGTGCCAGCAGACCTACCTTAGACATGTTGGACGAGCAGTACTTC	CASRPTLDMLDEQYF
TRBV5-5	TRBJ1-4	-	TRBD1	TGTGCCAGCAGAACCGGGCCAGGACAGGGATATGAAAAACTGTTTTTT	CASRTGPGQGYEKLFF
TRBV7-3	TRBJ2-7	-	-	TGTGCCAGCAGCTTCTCTAGTATCCACGAGCAGTACTTC	CASSFSSIHEQYF
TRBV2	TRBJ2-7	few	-	TGTGCCAGCAGTCGGTCCTACGAGCAGTACTTC	CASSRSYEQYF
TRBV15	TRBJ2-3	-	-	TGTGCCACCAGCGGGGAGAACAGGGTCACCAGCACAGATACGCAGTATTTT	CATSGENRVTSTDTQYF
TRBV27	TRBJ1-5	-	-	TGTGCCAGCAGTTTGGGTTGGGGAGTAGCTCAGCCCCAGCATTTT	CASSLGWGVAQPQHF
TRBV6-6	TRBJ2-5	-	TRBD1	TGTGCCAGCAGTTATGGGACAGATCAAGAGACCCAGTACTTC	CASSYGTDQETQYF
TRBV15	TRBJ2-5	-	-	TGTGCCACCAGCACCGTCCGGGCGGGGGCAGGGACCCAGTACTTC	CATSTVRAGAGTQYF
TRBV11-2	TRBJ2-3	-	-	TGTGCCAGCAGCTCTCTAGAAGGAGCCTCCCAAACTAGCACAGATACGCAGTATTTT	CASSSLEGASQTSTDTQYF
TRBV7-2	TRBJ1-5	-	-	TGTGCCAGCAGCTTAGGGGGAGGTCAGCCCCAGCATTTT	CASSLGGGQPQHF
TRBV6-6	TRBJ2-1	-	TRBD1	TGTGCCAGCTTTCCCCGGACAGGGAACACCCTGGATGAGCAGTTCTTC	CASFPRTGNTLDEQFF
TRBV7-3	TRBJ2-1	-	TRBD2	TGTGCCAGCAGCTTAATAGGTGGAGCGGGAGGGTTCAATGAGCAGTTCTTC	CASSLIGGAGGFNEQFF
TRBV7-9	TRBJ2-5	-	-	TGTGCCAGCAGCTTTCCGGGGTACCAAGAGACCCAGTACTTC	CASSFPGYQETQYF
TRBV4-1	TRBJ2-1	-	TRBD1	TGCGCCAGCAGCCTTGGACAGGGGCCCAATGAGCAGTTCTTC	CASSLGQGPNEQFF
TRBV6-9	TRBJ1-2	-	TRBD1	TGTGCCAGCAGTTACTCGATGACAGGGGAATACTATGGCTACACCTTC	CASSYSMTGEYYGYTF
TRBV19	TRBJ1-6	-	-	TGTGCCAGTAACCCAGGTGGACACTATAATTCCCCCCTCCACTTT	CASNPGGHYNSPLHF
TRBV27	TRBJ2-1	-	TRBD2	TGTGCCAGCAGGGAGCTAGCGGCTCTCTACAATGAGCAGTTCTTC	CASRELAALYNEQFF
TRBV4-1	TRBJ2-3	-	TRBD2	TGCGCCAGCAGCCAAGAAGGGACTAGCAGTACAGATACGCAGTATTTT	CASSQEGTSSTDTQYF
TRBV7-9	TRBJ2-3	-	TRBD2	TGTGCCAGCAGCTTAGGGACTAGCGGCACAGATACGCAGTATTTT	CASSLGTSGTDTQYF
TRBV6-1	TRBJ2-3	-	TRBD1	TGTGCCAGCAGTTTGGGACAGACCTACACAGATACGCAGTATTTT	CASSLGQTYTDTQYF
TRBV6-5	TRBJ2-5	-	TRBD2	TGTGCCAGCAGCACTATAGCGGGAGTAGAGACCCAGTACTTC	CASSTIAGVETQYF
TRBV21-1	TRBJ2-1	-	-	TGTGCCAGCAGCAAAGGAGTCTGGGGACTGAACAATGAGCAGTTCTTC	CASSKGVWGLNNEQFF